Following are 18 T cell receptor beta chains from one sample sequenced in a study of OX40 agonist ivuxolimab in advanced cancers. Clones were read by immunoSEQ multiplex PCR, and TCRdb kept only the in-frame ones, dropping some. Here the sample spans about 46,000 clones, around 90% being singletons. Source: CD4+ or CD8+ T cells sorted from blood, taken in a trial of the OX40 agonist ivuxolimab. The source is an adult with an advanced solid tumor such as melanoma, head and neck, liver or kidney cancer.

The chain couples TRBV27 to TRBJ2-3; unclear D gene. Germline CDR1 MNHEY, CDR2 SMNVEV (reference sequence). The V end lost 0 bases, the J end lost 2 bases, and 9 bases lay between the germline ends. The CDR3 runs 15 residues. CDR3 sequence: CASSLSRLTTDTQYF. The CDR3 DNA reads TGTGCCAGCAGTTTATCGAGGCTAACCACAGATACGCAGTATTTT.

The chain employs TRBV5-1 and TRBJ2-1; 11 nucleotides match TRBD2. CDR1 and CDR2 from the germline V gene are SGHRS and YFSETQ. The CDR3 is 18 amino acids. Losses at the gene ends were 0 bases for V and 0 bases for J; bases not matched to a gene: 5. The CDR3 protein is CASSLAGLAVSSYNEQFF. The CDR3 nucleotides are TGCGCCAGCAGCTTGGCGGGACTAGCGGTGAGCTCCTACAATGAGCAGTTCTTC.

The chain has TRBV9 and TRBJ1-6; the match to TRBD1 covers 8 bases. CDR3 size: 14 residues. After removal of 3 bases from V and 7 bases from J, the junction contained 3 bases not matched to a gene. Germline CDR1 and CDR2: SGDLS and YYNGEE. As DNA, the CDR3 is TGTGCCAGCAGCGAACAGGGGGAAAATTCACCCCTCCACTTT. This gives the protein CASSEQGENSPLHF.

This clone was counted once. The V gene is TRBV27, the J gene TRBJ1-1; no definite D call. The V end lost 2 bases, the J end lost 4 bases, and 11 bases lay between the germline ends. Per germline, CDR1 MNHEY and CDR2 SMNVEV (reference sequence). CDR3 length equals 14 residues. The CDR3 here is CASSLMGPVTEAFF. DNA for the CDR3: TGTGCCAGCAGTTTAATGGGTCCGGTCACTGAAGCTTTCTTT.

Judged by abundance, this clone is medium-sized. The V and J genes are TRBV27 and TRBJ2-7; TRBD1 might be the D (6 bases). The germline gives CDR1 MNHEY, CDR2 SMNVEV (reference sequence). The CDR3 sequence is 12 residues long. V was cut by 6 bases and J by 6 bases, with 12 bases left in between. CDR3 coding DNA: TGTGCCAGCAGCCTGACAGGCGGCGAGCAGTACTTC. Translated, it gives CASSLTGGEQYF.

V usage is TRBV4-3 and J usage is TRBJ2-7, with D possibly being TRBD2 (6 bases). V was shortened by 0 bases and J by 3 bases, with 9 bases between the two germline ends. The germline V gene encodes CDR1 LGHNA and CDR2 YSLEER. The CDR3 is made up of 14 amino acids. CDR3 sequence reads: CASSQDEGGYEQYF. The CDR3 DNA reads TGCGCCAGCAGCCAAGACGAGGGAGGCTACGAGCAGTACTTC.

V is TRBV4-1 and J is TRBJ2-1, with 13 positions matching TRBD2. Germline V lookup: CDR1 MGHRA, CDR2 YSYEKL. The CDR3 is 16 amino acids. V lost 4 bases and J lost 10; bases outside the gene matches: 10. The CDR3 loop reads CASSPPGLAGPGEQFF. In DNA, the CDR3 is TGCGCCAGCAGCCCACCGGGACTAGCGGGGCCCGGGGAGCAGTTCTTC.

The chain uses TRBV30 and TRBJ1-2; D remains unclear. CDR1 GTSNPN and CDR2 SVGIG come from the germline V gene (reference sequence). This CDR3 spans 11 amino acids. V shed 5 bases and J shed 3 bases, with 7 bases lying between them. The CDR3 here is CAWAGYYGYTF. The CDR3 coding sequence is TGTGCCTGGGCCGGGTACTATGGCTACACCTTC.

The CDR3 spells CASSHDTDEQFF. DNA for the CDR3: TGTGCCAGCAGCCACGACACCGATGAGCAGTTCTTC. J is TRBJ2-1 and V is TRBV11-2; D uncertain. The V gene lost 5 bases and the J gene lost 8 bases, with 10 bases spanning the gap. The CDR3 contains 12 residues. Germline-derived CDR1 and CDR2 are SGHAT and FQNNGV.

The CDR3 region is CAQLYLLGQGKAGELFF. As DNA, the CDR3 is TGTGCCCAACTGTATCTTTTGGGACAGGGAAAAGCGGGGGAGCTGTTTTTT. The V call is TRBV9, the J call TRBJ2-2, with TRBD1 matching 9 bases. This CDR3 spans 17 amino acids. After removal of 10 bases from V and 8 bases from J, the junction contained 21 bases not matched to a gene. Germline CDR1 and CDR2: SGDLS and YYNGEE.

The CDR3 protein is CASGYIGIDTQYF. The CDR3 region has the DNA TGTGCTAGTGGTTACATTGGGATAGATACGCAGTATTTT. This chain uses TRBV12-5 with TRBJ2-3; unclear D gene. The V end was cut by 4 bases, the J end by 5 bases, with 10 bases between. The CDR3 covers 13 residues. CDR1 and CDR2 (germline): LGHNT, FRNRAP.

The chain couples TRBV4-1 to TRBJ2-7, with D possibly being TRBD1 or TRBD2 (6 bases each). This CDR3 spans 15 amino acids. V shed 0 bases and J shed 5 bases, with 14 bases lying between them. The germline gives CDR1 MGHRA, CDR2 YSYEKL. The CDR3 sequence is CASSQDLSGGDEQYV. CDR3 coding DNA: TGCGCCAGCAGCCAAGATCTTTCCGGGGGCGACGAGCAGTACGTC.

The V gene is TRBV28, the J gene TRBJ2-7; D not resolved. Deletions cut 0 bases from V and 1 base from J, with 4 bases between. From germline, CDR1 is MDHEN and CDR2 SYDVKM. CDR3 length equals 13 residues. CDR3 bases: TGTGCCAGCAGTTTATGGGGGTCCTACGAGCAGTACTTC. As protein: CASSLWGSYEQYF.

This sequence joins TRBV4-3 and TRBJ2-7; 8 nucleotides match TRBD2. V shed 1 base and J 3 bases; nucleotides not matched to a gene: 2. Germline CDR1 and CDR2: LGHNA and YSLEER. This CDR3 contains 14 residues. The chain's CDR3 is CASSQGSGSYEQYF. Written as DNA, the CDR3 is TGCGCCAGCAGCCAAGGAAGCGGGAGCTACGAGCAGTACTTC.

The chain joins TRBV27 to TRBJ2-7; D gene uncertain. Trimming shortened V by 5 bases and J by 6 bases, and 14 bases separated the two germline ends. The CDR3 runs 13 residues. Per the germline V gene, CDR1 is MNHEY and CDR2 is SMNVEV (reference sequence). CDR3 DNA sequence: TGTGCCAGCAGTCCCCTTTTAGGTTCCGAGCAGTACTTC. This codes for CASSPLLGSEQYF.

The chain has TRBV2 and TRBJ2-7; 16 nucleotides line up with TRBD2. V shed 6 bases, J shed 0 bases, and the junction held 14 bases outside the gene matches. The CDR3 extends over 20 amino acids. From germline, CDR1 is SNHLY and CDR2 FYNNEI. The CDR3 spells CASRAAPGLAGGQGSYEQYF. The CDR3 coding sequence is TGTGCCAGCAGGGCCGCACCGGGACTAGCGGGAGGGCAGGGCTCCTACGAGCAGTACTTC.

The rearrangement links TRBV7-8 to TRBJ2-1; TRBD1 matches 7 bases. CDR3 length: 16 residues. J gave up 6 bases and V 5 bases, and 13 bases lay outside the gene matches. Per the germline V gene, CDR1 is SGHVS and CDR2 is FQNEAQ. The CDR3 is CASSSHRDSWVNEQFF. CDR3 DNA sequence: TGTGCCAGCAGCAGCCACCGGGACAGTTGGGTCAATGAGCAGTTCTTC.

DNA of the CDR3: TGCGCCAGCAGCGAGGCTAGCGGTTCCTACGAGCAGTACGTC. It translates to CASSEASGSYEQYV. The chain has TRBV5-1 and TRBJ2-7, with TRBD2 matching 7 bases. Looked up from germline, CDR1 is SGHRS and CDR2 is YFSETQ. V lost 4 bases and J lost 1; bases outside the gene matches: 5. The CDR3 is 14 residues long.